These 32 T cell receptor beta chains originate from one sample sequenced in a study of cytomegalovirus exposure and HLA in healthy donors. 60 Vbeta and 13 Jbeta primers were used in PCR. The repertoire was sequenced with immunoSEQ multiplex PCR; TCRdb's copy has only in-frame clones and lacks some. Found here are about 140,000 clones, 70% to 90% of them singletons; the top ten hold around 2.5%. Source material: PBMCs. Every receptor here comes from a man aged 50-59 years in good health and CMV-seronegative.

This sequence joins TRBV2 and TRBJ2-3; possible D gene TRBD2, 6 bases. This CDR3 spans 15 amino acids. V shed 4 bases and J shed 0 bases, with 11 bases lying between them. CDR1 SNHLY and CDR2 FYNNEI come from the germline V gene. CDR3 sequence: CASSVDGGSTDTQYF. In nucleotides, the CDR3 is TGTGCCAGCAGTGTCGACGGGGGTAGCACAGATACGCAGTATTTT.

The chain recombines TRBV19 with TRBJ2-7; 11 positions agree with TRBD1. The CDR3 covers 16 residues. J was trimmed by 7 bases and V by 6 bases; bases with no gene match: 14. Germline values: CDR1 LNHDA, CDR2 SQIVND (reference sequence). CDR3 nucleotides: TGTGCCAGTAGGGCTCTTAAAGGACAGGGGGCTGGTGAGCAGTACTTC. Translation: CASRALKGQGAGEQYF.

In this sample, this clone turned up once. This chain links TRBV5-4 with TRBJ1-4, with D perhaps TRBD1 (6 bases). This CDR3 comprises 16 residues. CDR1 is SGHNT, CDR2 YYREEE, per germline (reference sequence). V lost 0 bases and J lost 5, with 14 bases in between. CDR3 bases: TGTGCCAGCAGCTTGGCCACGGGAGGGGGGAATGAAAAACTGTTTTTT. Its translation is CASSLATGGGNEKLFF.

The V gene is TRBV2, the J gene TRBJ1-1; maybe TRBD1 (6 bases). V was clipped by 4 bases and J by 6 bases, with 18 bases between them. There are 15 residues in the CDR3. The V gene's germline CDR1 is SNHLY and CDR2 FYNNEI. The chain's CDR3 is CASSVRVQGSPEAFF. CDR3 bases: TGTGCCAGCAGTGTCCGAGTTCAGGGGAGCCCTGAAGCTTTCTTT.

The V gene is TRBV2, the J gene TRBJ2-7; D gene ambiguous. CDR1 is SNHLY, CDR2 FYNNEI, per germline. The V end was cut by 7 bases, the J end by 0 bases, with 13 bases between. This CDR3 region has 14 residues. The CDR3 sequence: CASTPRRSSYEQYF. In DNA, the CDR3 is TGTGCCAGCACTCCCCGCAGGTCCTCCTACGAGCAGTACTTC.

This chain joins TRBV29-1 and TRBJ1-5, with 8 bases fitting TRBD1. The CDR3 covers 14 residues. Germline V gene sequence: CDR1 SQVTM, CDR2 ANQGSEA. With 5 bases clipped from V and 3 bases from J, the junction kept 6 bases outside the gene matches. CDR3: CSVTTGATNQPQHF. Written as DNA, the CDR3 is TGCAGCGTTACGACAGGGGCCACCAATCAGCCCCAGCATTTT.

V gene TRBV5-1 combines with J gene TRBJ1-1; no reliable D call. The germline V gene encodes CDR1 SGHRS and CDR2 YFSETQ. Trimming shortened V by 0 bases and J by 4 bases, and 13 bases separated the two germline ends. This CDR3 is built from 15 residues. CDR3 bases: TGCGCCAGCAGCTTGGATGGCAGAGGCGGCACTGAAGCTTTCTTT. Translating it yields CASSLDGRGGTEAFF.

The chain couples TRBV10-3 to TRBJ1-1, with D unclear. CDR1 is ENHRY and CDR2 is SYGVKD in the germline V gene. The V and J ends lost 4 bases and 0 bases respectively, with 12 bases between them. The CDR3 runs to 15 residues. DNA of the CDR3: TGTGCCATCAGTGCCGCCGGAGGAATGAACACTGAAGCTTTCTTT. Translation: CAISAAGGMNTEAFF.

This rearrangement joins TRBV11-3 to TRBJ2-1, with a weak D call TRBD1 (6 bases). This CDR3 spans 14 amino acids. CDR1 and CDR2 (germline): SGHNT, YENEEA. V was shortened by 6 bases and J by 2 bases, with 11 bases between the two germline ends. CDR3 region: CASSYGQTYNEQFF. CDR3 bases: TGTGCCAGCAGTTACGGACAGACCTACAATGAGCAGTTCTTC.

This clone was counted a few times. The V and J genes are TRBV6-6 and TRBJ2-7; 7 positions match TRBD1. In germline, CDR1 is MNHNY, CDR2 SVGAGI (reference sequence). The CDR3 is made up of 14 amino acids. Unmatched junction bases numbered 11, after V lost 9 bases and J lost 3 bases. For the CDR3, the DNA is TGTGCCAGTGGTCCGGGACAGCACTACTACGAGCAGTACTTC. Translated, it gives CASGPGQHYYEQYF.

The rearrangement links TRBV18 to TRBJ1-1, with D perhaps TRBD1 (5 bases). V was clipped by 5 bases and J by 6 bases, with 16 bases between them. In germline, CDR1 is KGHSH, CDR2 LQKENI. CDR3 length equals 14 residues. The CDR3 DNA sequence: TGTGCCAGCTCAGCGGAACACTCGGGGGCTGAAGCTTTCTTT. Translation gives CASSAEHSGAEAFF.

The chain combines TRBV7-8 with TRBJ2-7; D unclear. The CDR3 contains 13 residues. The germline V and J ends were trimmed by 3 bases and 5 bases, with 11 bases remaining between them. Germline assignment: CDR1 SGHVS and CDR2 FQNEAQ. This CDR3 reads CASSFGSSDEQYF. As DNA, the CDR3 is TGTGCCAGCAGCTTCGGGTCTTCGGACGAGCAGTACTTC.

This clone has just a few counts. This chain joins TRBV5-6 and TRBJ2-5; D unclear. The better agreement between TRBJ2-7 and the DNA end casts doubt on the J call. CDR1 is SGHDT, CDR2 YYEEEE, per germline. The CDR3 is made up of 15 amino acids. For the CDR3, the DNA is TGTGCCAGCAGCTTGTCCGACTCGTCATACTACGAGCAGTACTTC. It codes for CASSLSDSSYYEQYF.

CDR3 in amino acids: CASSLDATGLRGTEAFF. In DNA form, the CDR3 reads TGTGCCAGCAGCTTAGATGCAACAGGCCTCCGTGGGACTGAAGCTTTCTTT. V gene TRBV7-9 combines with J gene TRBJ1-1; possible D gene TRBD1, 5 bases. The length of the CDR3 is 17 residues. Germline assignment: CDR1 SEHNR and CDR2 FQNEAQ (reference sequence). The germline V and J ends were trimmed by 1 base and 5 bases, with 20 bases remaining between them.

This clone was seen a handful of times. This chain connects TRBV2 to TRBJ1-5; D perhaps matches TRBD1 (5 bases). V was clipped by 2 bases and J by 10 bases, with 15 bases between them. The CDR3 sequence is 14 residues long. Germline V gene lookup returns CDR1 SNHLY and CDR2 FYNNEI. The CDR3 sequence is CASSESGGTVPQHF. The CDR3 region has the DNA TGTGCCAGCAGTGAAAGTGGCGGGACCGTCCCCCAGCATTTT. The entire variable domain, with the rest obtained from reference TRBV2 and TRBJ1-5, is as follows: EPEVTQTPSHQVTQMGQEVILRCVPISNHLYFYWYRQILGQKVEFLVSFYNNEISEKSEIFDDQFSVERPDGSNFTLKIRSTKLEDSAMYFCASSESGGTVPQHFGDGTRLSIL.

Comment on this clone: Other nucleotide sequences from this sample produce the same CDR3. As DNA, the CDR3 is TGTGCCAGCAGTTTATCATCCTACGAGCAGTACTTC. This sequence encodes CASSLSSYEQYF. The chain carries TRBV28 and TRBJ2-7; D gene uncertain. CDR1 is MDHEN, CDR2 SYDVKM, per germline. This CDR3 has 12 amino acids. V was trimmed by 1 base and J by 1 base, leaving 2 bases between them.

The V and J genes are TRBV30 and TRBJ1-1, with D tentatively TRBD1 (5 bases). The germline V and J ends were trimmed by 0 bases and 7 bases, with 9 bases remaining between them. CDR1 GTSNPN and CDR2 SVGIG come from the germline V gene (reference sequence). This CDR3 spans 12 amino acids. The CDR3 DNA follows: TGTGCCTGGAGTGTAACAGGTCTTGAAGCTTTCTTT. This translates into CAWSVTGLEAFF.

CDR3 nucleotide sequence: TGCAGCGTTGACTCGCTAAACACCGGGGAGCTGTTTTTT. Its translation is CSVDSLNTGELFF. The chain links TRBV29-1 to TRBJ1-3; D unresolved. The assigned J gene may be wrong: the sequence end matches TRBJ2-2 better. Germline CDR1 SQVTM, CDR2 ANQGSEA. CDR3 length: 13 residues.

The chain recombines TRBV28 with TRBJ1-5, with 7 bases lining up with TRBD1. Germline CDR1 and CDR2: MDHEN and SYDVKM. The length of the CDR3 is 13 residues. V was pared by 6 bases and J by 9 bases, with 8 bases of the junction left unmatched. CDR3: CASSTSSGGPQHF. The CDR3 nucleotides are TGTGCCAGCAGCACCTCGTCAGGGGGGCCCCAGCATTTT.

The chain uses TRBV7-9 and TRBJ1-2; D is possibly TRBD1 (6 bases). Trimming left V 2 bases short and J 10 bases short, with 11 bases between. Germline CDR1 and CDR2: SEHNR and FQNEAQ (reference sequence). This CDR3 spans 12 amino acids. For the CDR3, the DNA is TGTGCCAGCAGCTTACCGGGACAATCCTACACCTTC. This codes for CASSLPGQSYTF.

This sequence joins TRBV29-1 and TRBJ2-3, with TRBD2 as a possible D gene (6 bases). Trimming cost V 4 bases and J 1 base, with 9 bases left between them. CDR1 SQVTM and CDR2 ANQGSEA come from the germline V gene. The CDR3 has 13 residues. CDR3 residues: CSVGRGGTDTQYF. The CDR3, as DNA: TGCAGCGTTGGGAGGGGTGGCACAGATACGCAGTATTTT.

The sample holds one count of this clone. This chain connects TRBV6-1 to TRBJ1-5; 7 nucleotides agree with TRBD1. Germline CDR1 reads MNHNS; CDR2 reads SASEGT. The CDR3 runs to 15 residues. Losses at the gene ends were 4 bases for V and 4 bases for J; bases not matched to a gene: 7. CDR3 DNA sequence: TGTGCCAGCAGTGGACAGGGTACCCTTAATCAGCCCCAGCATTTT. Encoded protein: CASSGQGTLNQPQHF.

As DNA, the CDR3 is TGTGCCAGCAGCCCGGGACAGGGGGTAATGAACACTGAAGCTTTCTTT. It translates to CASSPGQGVMNTEAFF. The V and J genes are TRBV7-9 and TRBJ1-1; 11 positions agree with TRBD1. J gave up 0 bases and V 5 bases, and 5 bases lay outside the gene matches. CDR1 and CDR2 from the germline V gene are SEHNR and FQNEAQ (reference sequence). This CDR3 contains 16 residues. Filled out from reference TRBV7-9 and TRBJ1-1, the complete variable domain reads DTGVSQNPRHKITKRGQNVTFRCDPISEHNRLYWYRQTLGQGPEFLTYFQNEAQLEKSRLLSDRFSAERPKGSFSTLEIQRTEQGDSAMYLCASSPGQGVMNTEAFFGQGTRLTVV.

The CDR3 loop is CASSLATDNTEAFF. The DNA for the CDR3 is TGTGCCAGCAGCTTAGCGACAGACAACACTGAAGCTTTCTTT. The V and J genes are TRBV7-9 and TRBJ1-1, with D possibly TRBD1 on 5 matching bases. CDR1 and CDR2 from the germline V gene are SEHNR and FQNEAQ (reference sequence). The CDR3 has 14 amino acids. Trimming pared 0 bases from V and 2 bases from J, leaving 7 bases between.

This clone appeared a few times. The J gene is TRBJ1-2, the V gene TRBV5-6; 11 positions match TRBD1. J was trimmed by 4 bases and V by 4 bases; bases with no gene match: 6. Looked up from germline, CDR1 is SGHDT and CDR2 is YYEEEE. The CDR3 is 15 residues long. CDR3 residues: CASSKWDRGIYGYTF. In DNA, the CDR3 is TGTGCCAGCAGCAAATGGGACAGGGGGATCTATGGCTACACCTTC.

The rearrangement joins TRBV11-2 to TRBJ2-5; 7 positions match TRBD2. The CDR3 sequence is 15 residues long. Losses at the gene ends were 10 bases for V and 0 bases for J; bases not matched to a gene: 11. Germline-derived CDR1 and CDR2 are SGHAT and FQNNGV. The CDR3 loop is CATTGSGAYQETQYF. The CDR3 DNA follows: TGTGCCACCACGGGGAGCGGGGCTTACCAAGAGACCCAGTACTTC. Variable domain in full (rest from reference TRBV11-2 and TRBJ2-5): EAGVAQSPRYKIIEKRQSVAFWCNPISGHATLYWYQQILGQGPKLLIQFQNNGVVDDSQLPKDRFSAERLKGVDSTLKIQPAKLEDSAVYLCATTGSGAYQETQYFGPGTRLLVL.

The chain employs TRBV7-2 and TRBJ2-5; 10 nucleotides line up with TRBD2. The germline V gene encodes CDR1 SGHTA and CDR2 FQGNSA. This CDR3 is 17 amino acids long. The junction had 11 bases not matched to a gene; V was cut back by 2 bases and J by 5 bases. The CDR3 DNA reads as TGTGCCAGCAGCTTATACGCTAGCGGGAGTACGAGGGAGACCCAGTACTTC. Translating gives CASSLYASGSTRETQYF.

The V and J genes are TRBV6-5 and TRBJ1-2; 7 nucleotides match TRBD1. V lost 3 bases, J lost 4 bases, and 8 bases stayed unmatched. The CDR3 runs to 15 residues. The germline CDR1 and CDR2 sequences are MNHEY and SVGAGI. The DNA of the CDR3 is TGTGCCAGCAGTTATTACCCGGGACAGACCTATGGCTACACCTTC. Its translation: CASSYYPGQTYGYTF.

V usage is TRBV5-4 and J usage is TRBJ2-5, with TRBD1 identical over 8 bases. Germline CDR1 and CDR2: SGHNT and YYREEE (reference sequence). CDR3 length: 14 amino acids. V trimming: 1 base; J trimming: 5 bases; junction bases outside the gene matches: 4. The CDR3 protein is CASSLQGAGETQYF. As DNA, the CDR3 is TGTGCCAGCAGCTTGCAGGGGGCTGGGGAGACCCAGTACTTC.

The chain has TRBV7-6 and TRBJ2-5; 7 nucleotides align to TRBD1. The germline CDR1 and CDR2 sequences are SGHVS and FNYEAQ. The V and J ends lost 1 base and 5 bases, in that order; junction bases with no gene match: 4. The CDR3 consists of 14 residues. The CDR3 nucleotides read TGTGCCAGCAGCTTAGTAGGGGGCGCCGAGACCCAGTACTTC. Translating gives CASSLVGGAETQYF.

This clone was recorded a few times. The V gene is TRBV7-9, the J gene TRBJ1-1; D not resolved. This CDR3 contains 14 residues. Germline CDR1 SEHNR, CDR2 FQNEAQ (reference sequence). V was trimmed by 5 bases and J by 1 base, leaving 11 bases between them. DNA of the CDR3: TGTGCCAGCAGCGGGCCCCACAGGAACACTGAAGCTTTCTTT. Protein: CASSGPHRNTEAFF.

This CDR3 reads CATYRGLNSPLHF. CDR3 coding DNA: TGTGCCACGTACAGGGGGCTTAATTCACCCCTCCACTTT. The chain carries TRBV6-1 and TRBJ1-6; 9 bases agree with TRBD1. CDR1 and CDR2 from the germline V gene are MNHNS and SASEGT. This CDR3 has 13 amino acids. V shed 10 bases and J 6 bases; nucleotides not matched to a gene: 4.